This TCR beta chain was found in a study of T cells in Graves' hyperthyroidism and ophthalmopathy. Findings and limits, study-wide: From stable hyperthyroidism, ophthalmopathy was set apart by a 13 V-J model. Most thyroid clonotypes with frequency above 0.001 were detected in blood.

Any patient presenting with uncontrolled infection, other autoimmune disease, pregnancy or lactation was left out. Researchers took RNA transcripts and amplified the TCR beta CDR3 regions from them. The HTBI primer set served for first-round RT-PCR of the TCR CDR3. A single record per CDR3 protein comes from TCRdb applying MiXCR to the multiplex PCR reads. The sample lists about 570,000 distinct CDR3 sequences; 46% were seen once. V was pared by 5 bases and J by 4 bases, with 2 bases of the junction left unmatched. CDR3 length: 12 amino acids. Germline lookup yields CDR1 SEHNR and CDR2 FQNEAQ (reference sequence). This clonotype was picked up many times. The antigen remains undetermined.

This chain connects TRBV7-9 to TRBJ2-7, with 7 bases fitting TRBD1. The sample taken for sequencing was peripheral blood or thyroid tissue (not recorded which). This sequence originates from an adult woman with Graves' disease, either hyperthyroidism or ophthalmopathy (not recorded which). This CDR3 is CASSPTGYEQYF. In nucleotides, the CDR3 is TGTGCCAGCAGCCCGACAGGGTACGAGCAGTACTTC.